A selection of T cell receptor beta chains follows, all from one sample in a study of CD8 T cells in Susac syndrome. TCRdb used MiXCR to reprocess the immunoSEQ multiplex PCR reads, holding one entry per CDR3 protein. The sample lists roughly 200,000 distinct CDR3 sequences, 90% to 95% occurring once. The sequencing sample was made of CD4+ T cells from PBMCs. The receptors stem from a human donor with Susac syndrome. The CDR3 runs from the conserved cysteine through the conserved F or W. A D gene is named only where the DNA matches it firmly. The size of a clone is reported for some rows only, either as once, few or many, or as a class for expanded clones.

d_gene: NA; v_gene: TRBV11-2; abundance: NA; j_gene: TRBJ2-5; CDR3aa: CASSLGWGTRKETQYF; CDR3nt: TGTGCCAGCAGCTTAGGGTGGGGGACACGGAAAGAGACCCAGTACTTC
d_gene: NA; v_gene: TRBV6-5; abundance: NA; j_gene: TRBJ1-1; CDR3aa: CASSYSGREVAFF; CDR3nt: TGTGCCAGCAGTTACTCGGGGAGGGAGGTAGCTTTCTTT
d_gene: NA; v_gene: TRBV30; abundance: NA; j_gene: TRBJ1-2; CDR3aa: CAWEEGGRGDGYTF; CDR3nt: TGTGCCTGGGAGGAGGGGGGGCGGGGTGATGGCTACACCTTC
d_gene: NA; v_gene: TRBV7-8; abundance: NA; j_gene: TRBJ1-5; CDR3aa: CASSLAWAGGNQPQHF; CDR3nt: TGTGCCAGCAGCTTAGCGTGGGCAGGGGGCAATCAGCCCCAGCATTTT
d_gene: NA; v_gene: TRBV4-2; abundance: NA; j_gene: TRBJ1-5; CDR3aa: CASSQEYGNQPQHF; CDR3nt: TGTGCCAGCAGCCAAGAATATGGCAATCAGCCCCAGCATTTT
d_gene: NA; v_gene: TRBV5-4; abundance: NA; j_gene: TRBJ2-6; CDR3aa: CASSRDVAGANVLTF; CDR3nt: TGTGCCAGCAGCCGGGACGTCGCTGGGGCCAACGTCCTGACTTTC
d_gene: NA; v_gene: TRBV12-3/TRBV12-4; abundance: NA; j_gene: TRBJ1-1; CDR3aa: CASRPGAMNTEAFF; CDR3nt: TGTGCCAGCAGACCGGGGGCAATGAACACTGAAGCTTTCTTT
d_gene: NA; v_gene: TRBV3-1; abundance: NA; j_gene: TRBJ2-6; CDR3aa: CASSQAGLSGANVLTF; CDR3nt: TGTGCCAGCAGCCAAGCAGGACTCTCTGGGGCCAACGTCCTGACTTTC
d_gene: NA; v_gene: TRBV15; abundance: NA; j_gene: TRBJ2-7; CDR3aa: CATSRDIHQAYEQYF; CDR3nt: TGTGCCACCAGCAGAGACATCCACCAGGCCTACGAGCAGTACTTC
d_gene: NA; v_gene: TRBV20-1; abundance: NA; j_gene: TRBJ2-7; CDR3aa: CSAEGWVGEDEQYF; CDR3nt: TGCAGTGCCGAGGGATGGGTTGGTGAGGACGAGCAGTACTTC
d_gene: NA; v_gene: TRBV18; abundance: NA; j_gene: TRBJ1-2; CDR3aa: CASSPPKGGNYGYTF; CDR3nt: TGTGCCAGCTCACCACCGAAAGGAGGAAACTATGGCTACACCTTC
d_gene: TRBD2; v_gene: TRBV10-3; abundance: NA; j_gene: TRBJ2-1; CDR3aa: CATSLAGGSLSYNEQFF; CDR3nt: TGTGCCACTTCTCTAGCGGGCGGAAGTTTGTCCTACAATGAGCAGTTCTTC
d_gene: TRBD2; v_gene: TRBV20-1; abundance: NA; j_gene: TRBJ2-7; CDR3aa: CSASTLGLAGVSNEQYF; CDR3nt: TGCAGTGCCAGCACCCTAGGACTAGCGGGAGTTTCCAACGAGCAGTACTTC
d_gene: NA; v_gene: TRBV30; abundance: once; j_gene: TRBJ1-3; CDR3aa: CAWRVRAGNTIYF; CDR3nt: TGTGCCTGGCGCGTCAGAGCTGGAAACACCATATATTTT
d_gene: NA; v_gene: TRBV3-1; abundance: NA; j_gene: TRBJ2-2; CDR3aa: CASSPDSYTTTNTGELFF; CDR3nt: TGTGCCAGCAGCCCGGACAGCTACACAACTACGAACACCGGGGAGCTGTTTTTT
d_gene: TRBD1; v_gene: TRBV20-1; abundance: NA; j_gene: TRBJ1-1; CDR3aa: CSAGGQGLNTEAFF; CDR3nt: TGCAGTGCTGGGGGACAGGGGTTGAACACTGAAGCTTTCTTT
d_gene: TRBD2; v_gene: TRBV20-1; abundance: NA; j_gene: TRBJ2-3; CDR3aa: CSAPPGGRSDTQYF; CDR3nt: TGCAGTGCTCCGCCGGGCGGGAGGTCAGATACGCAGTATTTT
d_gene: NA; v_gene: TRBV18; abundance: few; j_gene: TRBJ1-1; CDR3aa: CASSPPAWNTEAFF; CDR3nt: TGTGCCAGCTCACCCCCAGCTTGGAACACTGAAGCTTTCTTT
d_gene: NA; v_gene: TRBV4-3; abundance: NA; j_gene: TRBJ2-5; CDR3aa: CASSSQAAGGETQYF; CDR3nt: TGCGCCAGCAGCTCGCAAGCCGCCGGTGGGGAGACCCAGTACTTC
d_gene: NA; v_gene: TRBV5-1; abundance: NA; j_gene: TRBJ2-7; CDR3aa: CASSLTDITYEQYF; CDR3nt: TGCGCCAGCAGCTTGACAGATATCACCTACGAGCAGTACTTC
d_gene: NA; v_gene: TRBV20-1; abundance: NA; j_gene: TRBJ2-5; CDR3aa: CSASESPGETQYF; CDR3nt: TGCAGTGCTAGTGAAAGTCCGGGGGAGACCCAGTACTTC
d_gene: TRBD1; v_gene: TRBV12-3/TRBV12-4; abundance: NA; j_gene: TRBJ2-7; CDR3aa: CASSRDRASYEQYF; CDR3nt: TGTGCCAGCAGTAGGGACAGGGCCTCCTACGAGCAGTACTTC
d_gene: TRBD1; v_gene: TRBV7-2; abundance: NA; j_gene: TRBJ2-1; CDR3aa: CASSPRQGSYNEQFF; CDR3nt: TGTGCCAGCAGCCCACGACAGGGTTCCTACAATGAGCAGTTCTTC
d_gene: NA; v_gene: TRBV6-6; abundance: NA; j_gene: TRBJ2-3; CDR3aa: CAGGGDIDTDTQYF; CDR3nt: TGTGCCGGGGGTGGGGACATCGACACAGATACGCAGTATTTT
d_gene: NA; v_gene: TRBV9; abundance: NA; j_gene: TRBJ1-1; CDR3aa: CASSVAPELLNTEAFF; CDR3nt: TGTGCCAGCAGCGTAGCCCCCGAACTCCTGAACACTGAAGCTTTCTTT
d_gene: TRBD2; v_gene: TRBV7-9; abundance: NA; j_gene: TRBJ2-7; CDR3aa: CASSLVGSSGSSYEQYF; CDR3nt: TGTGCCAGCAGCTTAGTAGGGAGTAGCGGGAGCTCCTACGAGCAGTACTTC
d_gene: NA; v_gene: TRBV18; abundance: NA; j_gene: TRBJ2-7; CDR3aa: CASSPDIMSYEQYF; CDR3nt: TGTGCCAGCTCACCCGACATAATGAGCTACGAGCAGTACTTC
d_gene: TRBD1; v_gene: TRBV18; abundance: NA; j_gene: TRBJ1-1; CDR3aa: CASSPATGAGTEAFF; CDR3nt: TGTGCCAGCTCACCAGCGACAGGGGCTGGCACTGAAGCTTTCTTT
d_gene: TRBD1; v_gene: TRBV20-1; abundance: NA; j_gene: TRBJ2-5; CDR3aa: CSAGGPTGVAETQYF; CDR3nt: TGCAGTGCTGGGGGTCCGACAGGGGTCGCGGAGACCCAGTACTTC
d_gene: TRBD2; v_gene: TRBV12-3/TRBV12-4; abundance: NA; j_gene: TRBJ2-2; CDR3aa: CASRPGLAGTGELFF; CDR3nt: TGTGCCAGCAGGCCAGGACTAGCCGGCACCGGGGAGCTGTTTTTT
d_gene: TRBD1; v_gene: TRBV2; abundance: NA; j_gene: TRBJ2-5; CDR3aa: CASSGQGSETQYF; CDR3nt: TGTGCCAGCAGTGGACAGGGGTCGGAGACCCAGTACTTC
d_gene: NA; v_gene: TRBV30; abundance: NA; j_gene: TRBJ1-1; CDR3aa: CAWKTQGGGTEMNTEAFF; CDR3nt: TGTGCCTGGAAAACCCAGGGAGGGGGTACCGAGATGAACACTGAAGCTTTCTTT
d_gene: NA; v_gene: TRBV15; abundance: once; j_gene: TRBJ1-2; CDR3aa: CATSRGGSANFYGYTF; CDR3nt: TGTGCCACCAGCAGAGGCGGCAGTGCAAATTTCTATGGCTACACCTTC
d_gene: TRBD2; v_gene: TRBV28; abundance: NA; j_gene: TRBJ2-3; CDR3aa: CASSSTLLMGLAGGTDTQYF; CDR3nt: TGTGCCAGCAGTTCTACATTGTTGATGGGACTAGCGGGGGGCACAGATACGCAGTATTTT
d_gene: TRBD2; v_gene: TRBV18; abundance: once; j_gene: TRBJ2-7; CDR3aa: CASSPRTSDYEQYF; CDR3nt: TGTGCCAGCTCACCACGGACTAGCGACTACGAGCAGTACTTC
d_gene: NA; v_gene: TRBV30; abundance: NA; j_gene: TRBJ1-6; CDR3aa: CAWSSGDSSPLHF; CDR3nt: TGTGCCTGGAGTTCGGGGGACTCTTCACCCCTCCACTTT
d_gene: TRBD1; v_gene: TRBV12-3/TRBV12-4; abundance: few; j_gene: TRBJ2-7; CDR3aa: CASSRDRGSYEQYF; CDR3nt: TGTGCCAGCAGTAGGGACAGGGGTTCCTACGAGCAGTACTTC
d_gene: NA; v_gene: TRBV6-6; abundance: NA; j_gene: TRBJ2-2; CDR3aa: CASSYSRRTNTGELFF; CDR3nt: TGTGCCAGCAGTTACTCCCGACGAACGAACACCGGGGAGCTGTTTTTT
d_gene: NA; v_gene: TRBV2; abundance: NA; j_gene: TRBJ2-3; CDR3aa: CASSADAGNTDTQYF; CDR3nt: TGTGCCAGCAGTGCGGACGCCGGAAACACAGATACGCAGTATTTT
d_gene: NA; v_gene: TRBV20-1; abundance: once; j_gene: TRBJ1-5; CDR3aa: CSAGGGGSNQPQHF; CDR3nt: TGCAGTGCTGGGGGGGGCGGTAGCAATCAGCCCCAGCATTTT
d_gene: NA; v_gene: TRBV7-2; abundance: NA; j_gene: TRBJ2-1; CDR3aa: CASSFQPDNEQFF; CDR3nt: TGTGCCAGCAGCTTCCAACCTGACAATGAGCAGTTCTTC